This T cell receptor beta chain was retrieved from a study of identical twins. Germline V CDR1 and CDR2: LGHDT, YNNKEL (reference sequence). This CDR3 has 15 amino acids. The V gene lost 2 bases and the J gene lost 5 bases, with 13 bases spanning the gap. In regard to this clonotype: Its specificity is not known.

One entry per CDR3 protein, called by TCRdb with MiXCR from the 5' RACE reads. Of some 270,000 distinct CDR3 sequences listed, about 8.3% were seen once; the top ten hold less than 4%. Study results and caveats: Conclusions were drawn cross-sectionally by statistical analysis, without following the same donors.

The data also belong to a second study, concerning yellow fever vaccine responses in identical twins.

Sample: CD8+ T cells sorted from blood. V usage is TRBV3-1 and J usage is TRBJ2-1; a weak D match, TRBD2 (6 bases). The sequence came from a woman younger than 30 in good health. The CDR3 region has the DNA TGTGCCAGCAGCCAACCCGGGACTCGCGACAATGAGCAGTTCTTC. This sequence encodes CASSQPGTRDNEQFF.